What follows are 22 T cell receptor beta chains derived from one specimen sequenced in a study of blood T cell repertoires in COVID-19. Only in-frame clones appear in the TCRdb table, and some are missing; sequencing was by immunoSEQ multiplex PCR. The repertoire includes 150,000 to 200,000 clones, roughly nine tenths of them detected once, and roughly 11% sits in the top ten. Source material: peripheral blood. The receptor source for this set is a woman in her fifties or sixties with COVID-19, enrolled during active disease.

V is TRBV4-3 and J is TRBJ1-2, with a tentative D call TRBD1 (5 bases). CDR1 is LGHNA, CDR2 YSLEER, per germline. The V and J ends lost 0 bases and 4 bases respectively, with 9 bases between them. The CDR3 runs to 14 residues. The chain's CDR3 is CASSQDGGSYGYTF. The DNA for the CDR3 is TGCGCCAGCAGCCAAGATGGGGGGTCCTATGGCTACACCTTC.

In regard to this clone: The same CDR3 also results from other DNA sequences found in this sample. The gene calls are TRBV18 and TRBJ1-1; D perhaps matches TRBD1 (5 bases). Germline loops: CDR1 KGHSH, CDR2 LQKENI. The V end was cut by 3 bases, the J end by 1 base, with 9 bases between. This CDR3 comprises 14 residues. This chain's CDR3 is CASSPGGENTEAFF. The CDR3 DNA reads TGTGCCAGCTCACCCGGGGGTGAGAACACTGAAGCTTTCTTT.

Only one count was recorded for this clone. This sequence joins TRBV9 and TRBJ2-5, with 8 bases lining up with TRBD2. The V segment lost 4 bases and the J segment 2 bases; nucleotides outside the gene matches: 7. The germline V gene encodes CDR1 SGDLS and CDR2 YYNGEE. The CDR3 has 15 residues. The chain's CDR3 is CASSPTSGTQETQYF. DNA of the CDR3: TGTGCCAGCAGCCCAACTAGCGGAACTCAAGAGACCCAGTACTTC.

This clone has just a few counts. The rearrangement joins TRBV7-9 to TRBJ2-7, with D possibly matching TRBD2 (6 bases). Trimming left V 0 bases short and J 5 bases short, with 8 bases between. The CDR3 runs 13 residues. Germline V gene sequence: CDR1 SEHNR, CDR2 FQNEAQ (reference sequence). The CDR3 loop reads CASSLAGGHEQYF. Here the CDR3 DNA reads TGTGCCAGCAGCTTAGCGGGAGGACACGAGCAGTACTTC.

The gene calls are TRBV28 and TRBJ2-1, with 9 bases identical to TRBD2. This CDR3 is built from 13 residues. Germline V gives CDR1 MDHEN, CDR2 SYDVKM. Trimming at V came to 2 bases and at J to 9 bases, leaving 2 bases not matched to a gene. The CDR3 DNA is TGTGCCAGCAGTTTAACAGCGGGAGGTGAGCAGTTCTTC. Residues: CASSLTAGGEQFF.

The genes are TRBV30 and TRBJ1-1; no clear D gene. The CDR3 has 13 amino acids. V gave up 0 bases and J gave up 5 bases, with 10 bases separating them. The germline CDR1 and CDR2 sequences are GTSNPN and SVGIG (reference sequence). In DNA form, the CDR3 reads TGTGCCTGGAGTGTACGAGGAGGAACTGAAGCTTTCTTT. Its translation is CAWSVRGGTEAFF.

The gene calls are TRBV28 and TRBJ2-1; 8 nucleotides align to TRBD2. The trim removed 7 bases at V and 9 bases at J, leaving 11 bases unmatched. Germline V gives CDR1 MDHEN, CDR2 SYDVKM. The CDR3 length is 14 residues. CDR3 amino acids: CASTQSGSTAEQFF. In DNA form, the CDR3 reads TGTGCCAGCACCCAGAGCGGGAGTACGGCTGAGCAGTTCTTC.

The chain is built from TRBV30 and TRBJ2-7; 7 bases map to TRBD1. V lost 8 bases and J lost 2; bases outside the gene matches: 6. Germline CDR1 reads GTSNPN; CDR2 reads SVGIG (reference sequence). This CDR3 is 12 amino acids long. This CDR3 is CARQTGPYEQYF. CDR3 coding DNA: TGTGCCAGACAGACAGGGCCCTACGAGCAGTACTTC.

This sequence joins TRBV5-4 and TRBJ1-2; 7 positions agree with TRBD1. The ends lost 4 bases at V and 5 bases at J; junction bases unmatched: 2. This CDR3 is built from 12 residues. CDR1 is SGHNT, CDR2 YYREEE, per germline (reference sequence). DNA of the CDR3: TGTGCCAGCAGCCAGACAGGGTATGGCTACACCTTC. It encodes CASSQTGYGYTF.

The V and J genes are TRBV4-1 and TRBJ1-5; perhaps TRBD1 as D (6 bases). Germline CDR1 and CDR2: MGHRA and YSYEKL. V was shortened by 3 bases and J by 2 bases, with 17 bases between the two germline ends. The CDR3 contains 17 residues. In DNA form, the CDR3 reads TGCGCCAGCAGCCAGGGGCTACAGGGTCGGGGCAATCAGCCCCAGCATTTT. This translates into CASSQGLQGRGNQPQHF.

J is TRBJ1-5 and V is TRBV24-1; D may be TRBD1 (6 bases). V was pared by 6 bases and J by 4 bases, with 15 bases between. Germline V CDR1 and CDR2: KGHDR, SFDVKD. The CDR3 loop spans 15 amino acids. CDR3 region: CATSNPTGTNQPQHF. The DNA for the CDR3 is TGTGCCACCAGTAACCCGACAGGAACAAATCAGCCCCAGCATTTT.

The rearrangement uses TRBV7-2 and TRBJ2-6; no reliable D call. Germline CDR1 reads SGHTA; CDR2 reads FQGNSA. The CDR3 runs 16 residues. The V end was cut by 5 bases, the J end by 0 bases, with 11 bases between. Written as DNA, the CDR3 is TGTGCCAGCAGCCAAATACAGACCTCTGGGGCCAACGTCCTGACTTTC. Its protein is CASSQIQTSGANVLTF.

The chain has TRBV7-6 and TRBJ1-3; 7 bases are a match to TRBD1. Germline CDR1 is SGHVS and CDR2 is FNYEAQ. Unmatched junction bases numbered 2, after V lost 1 base and J lost 2 bases. This CDR3 has 15 residues. This CDR3 is CASSLEGAAGNTIYF. As DNA, the CDR3 is TGTGCCAGCAGCTTAGAGGGGGCCGCTGGAAACACCATATATTTT.

This clone appeared a few times. This chain uses TRBV11-3 with TRBJ1-6, with 7 bases fitting TRBD1. The CDR3 is 15 amino acids. Germline V gene lookup returns CDR1 SGHNT and CDR2 YENEEA. V lost 1 base, J lost 6 bases, and 3 bases stayed unmatched. The CDR3 loop is CASSLGGTVNSPLHF. CDR3 bases: TGTGCCAGCAGCTTAGGGGGGACAGTTAATTCACCCCTCCACTTT.

The rearrangement joins TRBV9 to TRBJ1-2; D not resolved. The CDR3 has 14 amino acids. Germline loops: CDR1 SGDLS, CDR2 YYNGEE. V was clipped by 0 bases and J by 4 bases, with 10 bases between them. The CDR3 nucleotides are TGTGCCAGCAGCGTAGCCGCCGGTTCCTATGGCTACACCTTC. As protein: CASSVAAGSYGYTF.

This chain connects TRBV30 to TRBJ1-2; 9 positions match TRBD1. The CDR3 has 14 amino acids. Germline lookup yields CDR1 GTSNPN and CDR2 SVGIG (reference sequence). With V trimmed by 3 bases and J by 7 bases, 9 bases remained unmatched. CDR3 amino acids: CAWSSGTGMGGYTF. Here the CDR3 DNA reads TGTGCCTGGAGCTCCGGGACAGGGATGGGTGGCTACACCTTC.

This CDR3 is CAIRTGDRPNTEAFF. The CDR3 DNA follows: TGTGCCATCAGGACCGGGGACAGACCCAACACTGAAGCTTTCTTT. V and J are TRBV10-3 and TRBJ1-1; 7 bases are shared with TRBD1. CDR3 length: 15 amino acids. After removal of 6 bases from V and 2 bases from J, the junction contained 9 bases not matched to a gene. The germline V gene has CDR1 ENHRY and CDR2 SYGVKD.

The gene calls are TRBV4-1 and TRBJ2-1, with TRBD2 matching 11 bases. The V segment lost 3 bases and the J segment 0 bases; nucleotides outside the gene matches: 7. In germline, CDR1 is MGHRA, CDR2 YSYEKL. The CDR3 is made up of 18 amino acids. The CDR3 nucleotides are TGCGCCAGCAGCCAGAACTTAGCGGGAGGGCCCTCCTACAATGAGCAGTTCTTC. Translated: CASSQNLAGGPSYNEQFF.

The CDR3, as DNA: TGTGCCAGCAGTGAAGCGCGAGGAGGGCAAGAGACCCAGTACTTC. Encoded protein: CASSEARGGQETQYF. The rearrangement joins TRBV2 to TRBJ2-5, with a weak D call TRBD2 (6 bases). This CDR3 comprises 15 residues. V was shortened by 0 bases and J by 2 bases, with 10 bases between the two germline ends. The germline V gene encodes CDR1 SNHLY and CDR2 FYNNEI.

The V and J genes are TRBV30 and TRBJ1-5; D is unclear. Germline CDR1 is GTSNPN and CDR2 is SVGIG (reference sequence). This CDR3 has 13 amino acids. Trimming stripped 2 bases from V and 5 bases from J, with 10 bases between. The CDR3 region is CAWSRSEDQPQHF. CDR3 in DNA: TGTGCCTGGAGTAGGAGTGAAGATCAGCCCCAGCATTTT.

The CDR3 sequence is CASSFAGSFSTDTQYF. CDR3 nucleotides: TGCGCCAGCAGCTTTGCAGGATCCTTCAGCACAGATACGCAGTATTTT. This chain joins TRBV5-1 and TRBJ2-3; no reliable D call. The length of the CDR3 is 16 residues. Germline CDR1 and CDR2: SGHRS and YFSETQ. The germline V and J ends were trimmed by 2 bases and 0 bases, with 13 bases remaining between them.

The table lists this clone with a few counts. This chain connects TRBV27 to TRBJ2-5; TRBD1 matches 7 bases. Germline loops: CDR1 MNHEY, CDR2 SMNVEV (reference sequence). The CDR3 sequence is 16 residues long. The junction had 7 bases not matched to a gene; V was cut back by 2 bases and J by 1 base. This CDR3 reads CASSLRATGFQETQYF. CDR3 DNA: TGTGCCAGCAGTTTACGGGCGACAGGGTTCCAAGAGACCCAGTACTTC.